This T cell receptor beta chain appears in the sequencing data of a study of blood T cell repertoires in COVID-19. This table comes from immunoSEQ multiplex PCR, and its TCRdb copy is limited to in-frame clones, with some not included. The data contain around 300,000 clones, about 89% of them singletons. CDR1 and CDR2 from the germline V gene are ENHRY and SYGVKD. V shed 5 bases and J 1 base; nucleotides not matched to a gene: 7. This CDR3 has 15 residues. The source material was peripheral blood. The receptor was derived from a woman aged 25-40 years with COVID-19, enrolled during active disease. The V gene is TRBV10-3, the J gene TRBJ1-1; 7 bases line up with TRBD1. This chain's CDR3 is CAISPRQGRNTEAFF. In nucleotides, the CDR3 is TGTGCCATCAGTCCAAGACAGGGTAGGAACACTGAAGCTTTCTTT.